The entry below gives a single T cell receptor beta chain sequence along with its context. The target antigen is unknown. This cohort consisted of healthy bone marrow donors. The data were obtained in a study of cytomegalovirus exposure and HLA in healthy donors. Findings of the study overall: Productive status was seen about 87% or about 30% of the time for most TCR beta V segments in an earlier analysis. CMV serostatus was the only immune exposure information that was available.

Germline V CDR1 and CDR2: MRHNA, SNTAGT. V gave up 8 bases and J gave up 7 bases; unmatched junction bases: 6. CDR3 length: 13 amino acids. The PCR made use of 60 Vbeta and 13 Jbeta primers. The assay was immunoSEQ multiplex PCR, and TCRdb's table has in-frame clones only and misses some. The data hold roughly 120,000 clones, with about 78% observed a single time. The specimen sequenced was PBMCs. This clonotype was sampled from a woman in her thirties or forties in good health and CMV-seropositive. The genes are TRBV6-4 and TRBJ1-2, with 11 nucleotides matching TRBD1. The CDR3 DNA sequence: TGTGCCAGCCGAGGACAGGGGGCCGGTGGCTACACCTTC. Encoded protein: CASRGQGAGGYTF.